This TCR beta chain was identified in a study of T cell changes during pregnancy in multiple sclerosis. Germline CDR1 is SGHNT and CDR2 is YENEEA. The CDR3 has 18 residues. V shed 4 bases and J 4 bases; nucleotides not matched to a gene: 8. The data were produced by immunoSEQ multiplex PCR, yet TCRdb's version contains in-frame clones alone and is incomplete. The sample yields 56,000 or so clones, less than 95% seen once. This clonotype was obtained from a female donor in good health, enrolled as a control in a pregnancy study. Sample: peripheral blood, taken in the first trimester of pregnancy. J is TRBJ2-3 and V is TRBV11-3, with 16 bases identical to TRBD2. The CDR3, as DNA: TGTGCCAGCAGCTGGACCGGGACTAGCGGGAGGGTACCAGATACGCAGTATTTT. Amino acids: CASSWTGTSGRVPDTQYF.